Listed here is a single T cell receptor (beta chain). This CDR3 is built from 15 residues. Trimming removed 1 base from V and 7 bases from J; junction bases left unmatched: 4. Germline lookup yields CDR1 SEHNR and CDR2 FQNEAQ (reference sequence). The entry originates in a study of blood T cell repertoires in COVID-19. Study-wide context: Spain, Italy and the United States supplied samples that represented acute and convalescent COVID-19.

In the authors' methods: Nucleated cell counts were estimated from reference gene primer amplification. Clones were sequenced by immunoSEQ multiplex PCR, and TCRdb holds only the in-frame ones, with some missing. That table supplies the V and J calls and clone size; D and trimming were determined from the DNA. This sample yields approximately 240,000 clones, of which 86% are seen a single time; roughly 3.2% belongs to the top ten. The participants were between about 18 and 89 years old and came from 20 to 30 US areas. The TCR originated in a woman in her fifties or sixties in a cohort exposed to, infected with or recovered from COVID-19 (not recorded which). V usage is TRBV7-9 and J usage is TRBJ2-1; 10 bases fit TRBD2. The sample comprised PBMCs or T cells enriched from blood (not recorded which). CDR3 loop: CASSLVLAGANEQFF. In nucleotides, the CDR3 is TGTGCCAGCAGCTTAGTGCTAGCGGGGGCGAATGAGCAGTTCTTC. Drawing the rest from reference TRBV7-9 and TRBJ2-1, the complete variable domain is DTGVSQNPRHKITKRGQNVTFRCDPISEHNRLYWYRQTLGQGPEFLTYFQNEAQLEKSRLLSDRFSAERPKGSFSTLEIQRTEQGDSAMYLCASSLVLAGANEQFFGPGTRLTVL.